This is a list of T cell receptor beta chains from one sample in a study of control samples from healthy donors and cancer patients. The data were produced by immunoSEQ multiplex PCR, yet TCRdb's version contains in-frame clones alone and is incomplete. The sample shows some 130,000 clones, about 95% of them seen only once. The sequenced material came from blood. The receptors stem from a man aged 30-40 years in good health. CDR3s include the opening cysteine and the closing phenylalanine or tryptophan. D genes are given only for firm matches. The size of a clone is reported for some rows only, either as once, few or many, or as a class for expanded clones.

TRBV29-1	-	-	TRBJ1-2	CSVGGYTF	TGCAGCGTTGGAGGCTACACCTTC
TRBV7-2	-	-	TRBJ2-2	CASSDGGGLDTGELFF	TGTGCCAGCAGCGACGGAGGGGGTCTCGACACCGGGGAGCTGTTTTTT
TRBV15	TRBD2	-	TRBJ2-3	CATSRGGGADTQYF	TGTGCCACCAGCAGAGGGGGAGGGGCAGATACGCAGTATTTT
TRBV7-2	-	once	TRBJ2-1	CASSLVAGPSYNEQFF	TGTGCCAGCAGCTTAGTCGCGGGTCCCTCCTACAATGAGCAGTTCTTC
TRBV5-1	-	-	TRBJ1-2	CASSLGAGTRDGYTF	TGCGCCAGCAGCTTGGGGGCCGGGACACGAGACGGCTACACCTTC
TRBV30	-	-	TRBJ2-1	CASQEGPYNEQFF	TGTGCCTCCCAGGAGGGGCCCTACAATGAGCAGTTCTTC
TRBV28	-	-	TRBJ1-2	CASTNGGADYGYTF	TGTGCCAGCACGAACGGGGGTGCAGACTATGGCTACACCTTC
TRBV6-5	-	once	TRBJ1-6	CASSYSGTRGGSPLHF	TGTGCCAGCAGTTACTCAGGGACCCGGGGAGGATCACCCCTCCACTTT
TRBV4-1	TRBD1	-	TRBJ1-1	CASSQDDPGGLNTEAFF	TGCGCCAGCAGCCAAGATGACCCAGGGGGCCTGAACACTGAAGCTTTCTTT
TRBV4-3	TRBD1	-	TRBJ2-7	CASSQDRAGGSEEQYF	TGCGCCAGCAGCCAAGATCGGGCAGGGGGATCGGAAGAGCAGTACTTC
TRBV6-5	-	-	TRBJ1-1	CASSYGRMNTEAFF	TGTGCCAGCAGTTACGGGAGGATGAACACTGAAGCTTTCTTT
TRBV29-1	-	-	TRBJ1-1	CSVEIRAEAFF	TGCAGCGTTGAGATCAGGGCTGAAGCTTTCTTT
TRBV18	-	-	TRBJ1-6	CASSPDTAGSPLHF	TGTGCCAGCTCACCAGATACGGCGGGCTCACCCCTCCACTTT
TRBV24-1	-	-	TRBJ2-7	CATRAQMRQYF	TGTGCCACCAGGGCCCAGATGAGGCAGTACTTC
TRBV7-3	-	-	TRBJ1-5	CASSSFEGGGQPQHF	TGTGCCAGCAGCTCGTTCGAGGGGGGAGGTCAGCCCCAGCATTTT
TRBV27	-	-	TRBJ2-5	CASSLSFGQKETQYF	TGTGCCAGCAGTTTATCGTTTGGACAGAAAGAGACCCAGTACTTC
TRBV19	-	-	TRBJ1-5	CASSILGPSNQPQHF	TGTGCCAGTAGTATTCTAGGGCCAAGCAATCAGCCCCAGCATTTT
TRBV10-3	TRBD2	-	TRBJ2-7	CAISRLAGPPREEQYF	TGTGCCATCAGTAGACTAGCGGGACCACCTCGTGAGGAGCAGTACTTC
TRBV7-2	-	once	TRBJ2-4	CASSLGSRNIQYF	TGTGCCAGCAGCTTAGGATCTCGGAACATTCAGTACTTC
TRBV5-4	-	-	TRBJ1-2	CASRRGEWDGYTF	TGTGCCAGCAGGAGAGGGGAGTGGGATGGCTACACCTTC
TRBV12-3/TRBV12-4	-	-	TRBJ2-5	CASSWGETQYF	TGTGCCAGCAGTTGGGGAGAGACCCAGTACTTC
TRBV4-2	-	-	TRBJ1-6	CASSQSLWEDSPLHF	TGTGCCAGCAGCCAGTCGCTTTGGGAGGATTCACCCCTCCACTTT
TRBV5-1	-	-	TRBJ2-7	CASSGGGGVGYEQYF	TGCGCCAGCAGCGGCGGAGGGGGAGTTGGCTACGAGCAGTACTTC
TRBV3-1/TRBV3-2	-	-	TRBJ1-4	CASSQTGEKLFF	TGTGCCAGCAGCCAAACTGGAGAAAAACTGTTTTTT